Detailed here is one TCR beta chain. The CDR3 runs to 14 residues. Germline CDR1 is SGHAT and CDR2 is FQNNGV. V shed 6 bases, J shed 5 bases, and the junction held 7 bases outside the gene matches. These data come from a study of blood T cell repertoires in COVID-19. Whole-study context: T cells, B-cell-depleted T cells, or PBMCs supplied cDNA or gDNA.

TCRdb's table, derived via immunoSEQ multiplex PCR, lists solely in-frame clones and lacks some. The sample carries about 320,000 clones, about 91% recorded once. The source is a woman aged 25 to 39 with COVID-19, enrolled during active disease. The sample consisted of peripheral blood. V and J are TRBV11-2 and TRBJ2-3; the match to TRBD2 covers 8 bases. CDR3 sequence reads: CASSRGGLGDTQYF. As DNA, the CDR3 is TGTGCCAGCAGTCGGGGGGGCTTGGGAGATACGCAGTATTTT.